This T cell receptor (beta chain) was retrieved from a study of T cell responses to AZD1222 COVID-19 vaccine. The length of the CDR3 is 15 residues. The V gene's germline CDR1 is SNHLY and CDR2 FYNNEI. With 7 bases removed from V and 0 bases from J, the gap between germline ends came to 13 bases. Study-level results: Clonal diversity was possibly underestimated, and the donors were mostly white British, with more females. The number of AZD1222 recipients seropositive at baseline was only five or six.

A remark on this clone: The antigen is not known.

Here immunoSEQ multiplex PCR was the method, and the copy in TCRdb shows in-frame clones only, minus some. The sample lists 150,000 to 160,000 clones, more than 85% seen once, with just under 7% in the top ten. The genes are TRBV2 and TRBJ2-1; tentative D call: TRBD2 (5 bases). The clonotype originates from an adult who had recovered from COVID-19. The sequencing here drew on peripheral blood, taken after recovery from COVID-19. The CDR3 loop is CASNGGPSSYNEQFF. In nucleotides, the CDR3 is TGTGCCAGCAATGGAGGACCAAGCTCCTACAATGAGCAGTTCTTC. Full variable domain (outside the CDR3, taken from reference TRBV2 and TRBJ2-1): EPEVTQTPSHQVTQMGQEVILRCVPISNHLYFYWYRQILGQKVEFLVSFYNNEISEKSEIFDDQFSVERPDGSNFTLKIRSTKLEDSAMYFCASNGGPSSYNEQFFGPGTRLTVL.